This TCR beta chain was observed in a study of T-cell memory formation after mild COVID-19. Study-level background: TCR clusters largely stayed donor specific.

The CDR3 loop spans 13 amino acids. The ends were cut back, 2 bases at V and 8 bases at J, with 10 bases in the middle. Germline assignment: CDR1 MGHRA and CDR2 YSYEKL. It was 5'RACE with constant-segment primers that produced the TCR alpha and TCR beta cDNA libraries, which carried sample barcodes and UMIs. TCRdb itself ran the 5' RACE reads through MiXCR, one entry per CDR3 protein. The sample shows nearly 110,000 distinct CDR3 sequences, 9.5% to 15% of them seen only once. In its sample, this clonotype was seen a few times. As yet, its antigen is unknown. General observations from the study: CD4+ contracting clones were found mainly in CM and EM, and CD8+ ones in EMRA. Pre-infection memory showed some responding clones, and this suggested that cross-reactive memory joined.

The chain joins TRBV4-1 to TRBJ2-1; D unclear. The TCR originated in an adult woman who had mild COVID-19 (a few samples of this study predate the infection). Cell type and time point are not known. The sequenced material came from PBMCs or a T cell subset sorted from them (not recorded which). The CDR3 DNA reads TGCGCCAGCAGCCAATTAGAGCTGGATGAGCAGTTCTTC. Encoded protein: CASSQLELDEQFF.